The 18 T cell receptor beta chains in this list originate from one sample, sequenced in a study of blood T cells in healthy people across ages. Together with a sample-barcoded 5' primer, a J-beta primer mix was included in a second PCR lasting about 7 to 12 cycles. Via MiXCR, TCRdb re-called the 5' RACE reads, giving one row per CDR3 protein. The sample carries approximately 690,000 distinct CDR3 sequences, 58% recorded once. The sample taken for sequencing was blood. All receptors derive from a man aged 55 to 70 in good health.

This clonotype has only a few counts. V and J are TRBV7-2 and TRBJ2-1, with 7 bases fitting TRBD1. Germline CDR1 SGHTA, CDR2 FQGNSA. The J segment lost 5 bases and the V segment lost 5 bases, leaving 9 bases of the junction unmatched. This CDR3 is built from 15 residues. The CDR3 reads CASSPRLGQNNEQFF. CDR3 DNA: TGTGCCAGCAGCCCACGCCTGGGACAGAACAATGAGCAGTTCTTC.

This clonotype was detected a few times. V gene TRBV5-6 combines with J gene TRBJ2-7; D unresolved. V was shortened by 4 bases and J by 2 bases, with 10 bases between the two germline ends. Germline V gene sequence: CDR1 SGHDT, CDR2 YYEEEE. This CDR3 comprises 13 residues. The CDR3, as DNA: TGTGCCAGCAGCGATCTGGCAGCCTACGAGCAGTACTTC. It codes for CASSDLAAYEQYF.

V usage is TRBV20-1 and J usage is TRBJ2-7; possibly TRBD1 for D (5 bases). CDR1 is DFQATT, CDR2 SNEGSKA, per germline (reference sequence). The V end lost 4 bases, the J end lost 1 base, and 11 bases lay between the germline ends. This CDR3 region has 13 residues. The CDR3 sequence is CSATKQVSYEQYF. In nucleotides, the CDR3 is TGCAGTGCTACGAAACAGGTATCCTACGAGCAGTACTTC.

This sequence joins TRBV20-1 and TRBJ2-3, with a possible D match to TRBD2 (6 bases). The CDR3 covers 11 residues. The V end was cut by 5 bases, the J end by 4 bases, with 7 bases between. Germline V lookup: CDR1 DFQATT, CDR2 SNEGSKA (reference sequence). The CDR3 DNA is TGCAGTGCTTCGGGGGCAGATACGCAGTATTTT. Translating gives CSASGADTQYF.

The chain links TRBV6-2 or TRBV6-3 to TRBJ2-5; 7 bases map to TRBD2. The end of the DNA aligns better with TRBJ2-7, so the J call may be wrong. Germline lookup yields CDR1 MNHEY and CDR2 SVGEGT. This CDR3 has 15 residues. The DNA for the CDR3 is TGTGCCAGCAGTTACAAGCGGGACCCAACCACCGAGCAGTACTTC. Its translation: CASSYKRDPTTEQYF.

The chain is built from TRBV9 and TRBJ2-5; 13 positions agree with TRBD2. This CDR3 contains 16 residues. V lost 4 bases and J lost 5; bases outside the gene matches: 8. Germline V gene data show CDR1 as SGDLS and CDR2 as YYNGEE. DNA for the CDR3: TGTGCCAGCAGCATACTGGGACTAGCGGGGTTGGAGACCCAGTACTTC. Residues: CASSILGLAGLETQYF. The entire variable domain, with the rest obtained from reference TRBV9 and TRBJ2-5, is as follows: DSGVTQTPKHLITATGQRVTLRCSPRSGDLSVYWYQQSLDQGLQFLIQYYNGEERAKGNILERFSAQQFPDLHSELNLSSLELGDSALYFCASSILGLAGLETQYFGPGTRLLVL.

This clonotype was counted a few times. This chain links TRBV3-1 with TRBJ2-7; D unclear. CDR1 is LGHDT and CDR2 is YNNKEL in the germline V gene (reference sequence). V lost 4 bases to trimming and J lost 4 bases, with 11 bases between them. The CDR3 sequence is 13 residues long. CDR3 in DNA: TGTGCCAGCAGCCTATCGACGGTTTACGAGCAGTACTTC. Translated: CASSLSTVYEQYF.

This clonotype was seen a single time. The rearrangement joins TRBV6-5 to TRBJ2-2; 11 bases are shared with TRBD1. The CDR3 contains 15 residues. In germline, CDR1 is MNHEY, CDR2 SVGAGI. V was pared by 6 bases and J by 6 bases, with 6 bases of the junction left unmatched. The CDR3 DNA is TGTGCCAGCAGAAAGGGACAGGGGGACCCCGGGGAGCTGTTTTTT. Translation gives CASRKGQGDPGELFF.

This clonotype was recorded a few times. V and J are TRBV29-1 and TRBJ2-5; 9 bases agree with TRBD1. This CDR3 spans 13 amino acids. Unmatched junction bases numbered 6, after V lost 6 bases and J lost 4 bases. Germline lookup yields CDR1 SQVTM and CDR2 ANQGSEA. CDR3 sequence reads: CSVDRGRGETQYF. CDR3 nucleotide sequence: TGCAGCGTAGACAGGGGGAGAGGAGAGACCCAGTACTTC.

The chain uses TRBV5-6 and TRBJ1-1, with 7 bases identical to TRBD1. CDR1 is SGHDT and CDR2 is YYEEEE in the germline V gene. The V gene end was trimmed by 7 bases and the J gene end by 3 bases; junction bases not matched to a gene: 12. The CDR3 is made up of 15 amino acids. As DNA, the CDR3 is TGTGCCAGCGTTACAACAGGGGTTTGGGACACTGAAGCTTTCTTT. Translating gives CASVTTGVWDTEAFF.

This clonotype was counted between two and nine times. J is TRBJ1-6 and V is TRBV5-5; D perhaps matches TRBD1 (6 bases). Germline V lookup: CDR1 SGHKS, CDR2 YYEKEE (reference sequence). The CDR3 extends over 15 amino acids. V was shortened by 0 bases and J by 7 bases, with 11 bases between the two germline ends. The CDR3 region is CASSLARGGNSPLHF. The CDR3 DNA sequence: TGTGCCAGCAGCTTGGCCAGGGGAGGGAATTCACCCCTCCACTTT.

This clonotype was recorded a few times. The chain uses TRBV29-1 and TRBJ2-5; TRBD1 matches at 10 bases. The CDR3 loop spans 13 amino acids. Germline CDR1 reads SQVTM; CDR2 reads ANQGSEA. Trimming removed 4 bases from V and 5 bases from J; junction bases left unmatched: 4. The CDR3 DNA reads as TGCAGCGTTGTGGGACAGGGGTCCGAGACCCAGTACTTC. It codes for CSVVGQGSETQYF.

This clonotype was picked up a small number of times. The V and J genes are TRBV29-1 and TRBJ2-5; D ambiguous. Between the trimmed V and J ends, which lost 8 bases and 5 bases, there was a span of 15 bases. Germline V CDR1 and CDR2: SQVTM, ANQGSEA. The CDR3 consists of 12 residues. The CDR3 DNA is TGCAGCACACCGACAACCGGGGAGACCCAGTACTTC. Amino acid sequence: CSTPTTGETQYF.

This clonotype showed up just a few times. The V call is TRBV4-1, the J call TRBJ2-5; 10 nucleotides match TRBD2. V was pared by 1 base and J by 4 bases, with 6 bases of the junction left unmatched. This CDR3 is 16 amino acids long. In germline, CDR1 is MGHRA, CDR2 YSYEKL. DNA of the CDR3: TGCGCCAGCAGCCAAGTGCCAGCGGGGGGGTCAGAGACCCAGTACTTC. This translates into CASSQVPAGGSETQYF.

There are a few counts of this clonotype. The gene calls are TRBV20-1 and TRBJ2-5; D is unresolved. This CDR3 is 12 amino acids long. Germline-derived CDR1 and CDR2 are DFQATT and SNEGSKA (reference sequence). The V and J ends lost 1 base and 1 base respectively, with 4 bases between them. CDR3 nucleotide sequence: TGCAGTGCTAGAGTCACCCAAGAGACCCAGTACTTC. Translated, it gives CSARVTQETQYF.

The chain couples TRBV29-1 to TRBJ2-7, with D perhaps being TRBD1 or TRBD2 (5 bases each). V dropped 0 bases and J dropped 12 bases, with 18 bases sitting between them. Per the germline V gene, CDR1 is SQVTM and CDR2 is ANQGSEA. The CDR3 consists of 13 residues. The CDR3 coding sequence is TGCAGCGTTGAAGATAAGGGTGTGGGGACCCGGTACTTC. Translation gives CSVEDKGVGTRYF.

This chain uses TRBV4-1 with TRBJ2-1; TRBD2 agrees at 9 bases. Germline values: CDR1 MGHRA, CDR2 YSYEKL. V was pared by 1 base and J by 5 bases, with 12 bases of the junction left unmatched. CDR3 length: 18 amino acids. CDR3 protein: CASSQALAGWVSDNEQFF. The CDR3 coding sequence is TGCGCCAGCAGCCAAGCCCTAGCGGGGTGGGTTTCGGACAATGAGCAGTTCTTC.

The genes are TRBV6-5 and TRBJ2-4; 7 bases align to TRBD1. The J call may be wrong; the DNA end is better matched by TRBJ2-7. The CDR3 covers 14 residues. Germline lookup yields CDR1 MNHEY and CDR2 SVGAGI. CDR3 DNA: TGTGCCAGCAAAATTGGGACAGCCCAATACGAGCAGTACTTC. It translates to CASKIGTAQYEQYF.